This record covers a single T cell receptor beta chain. Method: immunoSEQ multiplex PCR; TCRdb's copy keeps in-frame clones and lacks some. The table shows some 45,000 clones, with around 81% occurring only once. With 0 bases clipped from V and 2 bases from J, the junction kept 6 bases outside the gene matches. Per the germline V gene, CDR1 is SGHDN and CDR2 is FVKESK. The CDR3 length is 17 residues. Time point: pretreatment peripheral blood. This entry comes from a study of PD-L1 blockade in urothelial cancer. The V call is TRBV14, the J call TRBJ2-7; 11 bases fit TRBD2. The sample consisted of PBMCs, taken around atezolizumab (anti-PD-L1) treatment. The origin of this receptor is a man aged 60 to 75 with urothelial cancer. The CDR3 reads CASSQEGDSGRAYEQYF. The CDR3 nucleotides read TGTGCCAGCAGCCAAGAGGGGGATAGCGGGAGGGCCTACGAGCAGTACTTC.